Here is one T cell receptor (beta chain) with its context. This record comes from a study of blood T cell repertoires in COVID-19. Trimming took 3 bases from V and 5 from J; bases not matched to a gene: 6. This CDR3 has 14 residues. The germline CDR1 and CDR2 sequences are KGHSH and LQKENI. Data came from immunoSEQ multiplex PCR; TCRdb stores just in-frame clones and leaves some out. The sample has 45,000 to 50,000 clones; roughly nine tenths are singletons. The V and J genes are TRBV18 and TRBJ2-5; TRBD1 aligns across 7 bases. This receptor was identified in a human donor in a cohort sampled during active COVID-19. Sequenced: peripheral blood. The CDR3 nucleotides are TGTGCCAGCTCACCGGGACAGCCTCCTGAGACCCAGTACTTC. Its translation is CASSPGQPPETQYF.